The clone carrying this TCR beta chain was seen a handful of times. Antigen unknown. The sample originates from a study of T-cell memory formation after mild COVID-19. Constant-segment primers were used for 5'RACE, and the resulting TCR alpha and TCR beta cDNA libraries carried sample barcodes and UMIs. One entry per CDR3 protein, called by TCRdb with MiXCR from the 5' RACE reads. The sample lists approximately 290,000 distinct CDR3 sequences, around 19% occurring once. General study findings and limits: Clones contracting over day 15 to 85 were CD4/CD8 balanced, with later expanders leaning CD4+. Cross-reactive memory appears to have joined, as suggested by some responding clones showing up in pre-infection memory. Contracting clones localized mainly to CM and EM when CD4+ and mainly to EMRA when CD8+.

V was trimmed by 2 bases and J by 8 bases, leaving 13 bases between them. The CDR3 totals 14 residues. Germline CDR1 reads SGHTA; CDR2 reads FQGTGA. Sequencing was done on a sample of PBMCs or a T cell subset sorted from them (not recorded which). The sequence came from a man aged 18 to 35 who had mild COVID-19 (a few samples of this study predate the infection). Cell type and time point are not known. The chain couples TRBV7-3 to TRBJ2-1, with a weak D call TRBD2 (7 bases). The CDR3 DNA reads TGTGCCAGCAGCTTAGGGGGGGCCAGTGATGAGCAGTTCTTC. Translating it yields CASSLGGASDEQFF.